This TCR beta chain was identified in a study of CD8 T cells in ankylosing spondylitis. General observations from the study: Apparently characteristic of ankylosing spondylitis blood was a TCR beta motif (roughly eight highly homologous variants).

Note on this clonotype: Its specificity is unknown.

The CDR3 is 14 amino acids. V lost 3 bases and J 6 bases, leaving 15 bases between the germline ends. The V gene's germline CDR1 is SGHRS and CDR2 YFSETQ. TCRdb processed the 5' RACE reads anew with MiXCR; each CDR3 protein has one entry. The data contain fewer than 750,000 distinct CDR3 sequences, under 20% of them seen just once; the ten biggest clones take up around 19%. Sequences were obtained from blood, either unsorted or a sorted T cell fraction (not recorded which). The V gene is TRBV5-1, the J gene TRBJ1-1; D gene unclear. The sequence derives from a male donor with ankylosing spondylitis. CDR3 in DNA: TGCGCCAGCAGCTCCACCGTGTCGGGGTCTGAAGCTTTCTTT. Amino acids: CASSSTVSGSEAFF.